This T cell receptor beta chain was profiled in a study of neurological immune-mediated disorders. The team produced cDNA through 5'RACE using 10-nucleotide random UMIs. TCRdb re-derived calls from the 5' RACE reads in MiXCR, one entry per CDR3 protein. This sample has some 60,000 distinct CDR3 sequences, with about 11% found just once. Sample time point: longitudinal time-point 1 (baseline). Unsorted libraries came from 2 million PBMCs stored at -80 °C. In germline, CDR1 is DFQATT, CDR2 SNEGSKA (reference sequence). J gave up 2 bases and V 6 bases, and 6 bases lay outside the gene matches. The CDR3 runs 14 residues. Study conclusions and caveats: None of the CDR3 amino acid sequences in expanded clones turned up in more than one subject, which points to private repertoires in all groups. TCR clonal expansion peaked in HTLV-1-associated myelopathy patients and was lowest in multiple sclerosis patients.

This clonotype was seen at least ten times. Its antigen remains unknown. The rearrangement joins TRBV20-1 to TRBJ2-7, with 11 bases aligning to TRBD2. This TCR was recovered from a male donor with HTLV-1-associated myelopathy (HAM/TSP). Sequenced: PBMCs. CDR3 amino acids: CSATGTSGTYEQYF. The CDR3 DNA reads TGCAGTGCGACCGGGACTAGCGGAACCTACGAGCAGTACTTC.